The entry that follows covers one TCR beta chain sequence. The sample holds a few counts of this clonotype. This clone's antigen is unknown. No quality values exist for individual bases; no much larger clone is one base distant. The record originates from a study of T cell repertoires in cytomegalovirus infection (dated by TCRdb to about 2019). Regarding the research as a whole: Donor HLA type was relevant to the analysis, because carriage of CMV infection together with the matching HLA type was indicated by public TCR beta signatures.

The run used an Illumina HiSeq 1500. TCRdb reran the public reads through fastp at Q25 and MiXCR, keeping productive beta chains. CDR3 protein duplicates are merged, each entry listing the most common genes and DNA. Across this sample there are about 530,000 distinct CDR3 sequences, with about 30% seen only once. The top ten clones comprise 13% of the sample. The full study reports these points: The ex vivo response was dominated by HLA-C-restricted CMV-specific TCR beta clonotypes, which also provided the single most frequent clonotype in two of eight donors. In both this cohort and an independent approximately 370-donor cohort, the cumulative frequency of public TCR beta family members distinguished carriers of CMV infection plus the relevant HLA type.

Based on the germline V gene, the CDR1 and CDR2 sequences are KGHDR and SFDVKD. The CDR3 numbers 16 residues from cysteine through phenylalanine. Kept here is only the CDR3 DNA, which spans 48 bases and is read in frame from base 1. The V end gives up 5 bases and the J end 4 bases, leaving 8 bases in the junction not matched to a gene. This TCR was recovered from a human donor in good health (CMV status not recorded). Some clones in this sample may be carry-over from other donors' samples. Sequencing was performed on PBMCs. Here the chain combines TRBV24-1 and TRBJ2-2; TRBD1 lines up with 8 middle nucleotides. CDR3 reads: CATSAPGTGITGELFF. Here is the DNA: TGTGCCACCAGTGCCCCCGGGACAGGAATCACCGGGGAGCTGTTTTTT.